The entry below describes one TCR beta chain. Its antigen is unidentified. These data are taken from a study of beta chain features in type 1 diabetes. Study results and caveats: In all four CD4+ subsets, TCRB CDR3 length was significantly, moderately reduced in type 1 diabetes.

cDNA synthesis used the whole RNA isolate, giving expressed TCRB sequences. TCRdb's copy holds only in-frame clones and misses some; the assay was immunoSEQ multiplex PCR. The sample lists 240,000 or so clones; approximately 15% were seen once. The V gene's germline CDR1 is ENHRY and CDR2 SYGVKD. The CDR3 contains 16 residues. Losses at the gene ends were 4 bases for V and 0 bases for J; bases not matched to a gene: 4. Source material: naive CD4+ T cells from blood. This receptor was obtained from a man younger than 40 with type 1 diabetes. The chain combines TRBV10-3 with TRBJ2-2, with 8 bases that match TRBD1. The CDR3, as DNA: TGTGCCATCAGTGGGAAGGACAGGGCGAACACCGGGGAGCTGTTTTTT. Its protein product is CAISGKDRANTGELFF.